These 24 T cell receptor beta chains came from one sample sequenced in a study of CXCR3-negative and CXCR3-positive naive CD8 T cells. Findings and caveats of the study: The study found more hydrophobic TRB CDR3s in CXCR3-positive naive cells than in CXCR3-negative naive cells.

Which antigens these TCRs recognize remains unknown. The TRB libraries of cDNA were built by UMI-labeled 5' RACE. For each CDR3 protein, TCRdb gives one entry from its re-call of the 5' RACE reads, without DNA. This sample contains some 110,000 distinct CDR3 sequences. Sequenced material: naive CXCR3+ CD8+ T cells from blood. The subset denotes: CD45RO-CCR7+CD27+CD95- naive CD8+ T cells expressing CXCR3 (TNR3+). Source of these receptors: a human donor in good health. Some clones in this sample may be carry-over from other donors' samples.

The CDR3 loop is CSARDMGGGELFF. The chain links TRBV20-1 to TRBJ2-2; TCRdb calls TRBD1, which cannot be checked without DNA. The CDR3 totals 13 residues. CDR1 DFQATT and CDR2 SNEGSKA come from the germline V gene (reference sequence).

Here the CDR3 reads CASSDSRDSYGYTF. This chain joins TRBV9 and TRBJ1-2. CDR3 size: 14 residues. Germline V gives CDR1 SGDLS, CDR2 YYNGEE.

V usage is TRBV12-3 or TRBV12-4 and J usage is TRBJ2-5; the TCRdb D gene call, TRBD1, has no DNA to confirm it. The CDR3 length is 15 residues. CDR3 protein: CASQGRGEKEETQYF.

The rearrangement links TRBV29-1 to TRBJ2-7; TCRdb outputs TRBD2, but without DNA this stays unchecked. The CDR3 loop spans 14 amino acids. CDR1 is SQVTM, CDR2 ANQGSEA, per germline. CDR3 loop: CSVEVREGPYEQYF.

The chain recombines TRBV19 with TRBJ1-2. CDR1 is LNHDA, CDR2 SQIVND, per germline (reference sequence). The CDR3 covers 13 residues. The CDR3 here is CASNPDGNYGYTF.

This chain links TRBV28 with TRBJ2-1; TCRdb proposes TRBD2, but this gene call is untestable without DNA. The CDR3 has 14 amino acids. Germline V CDR1 and CDR2: MDHEN, SYDVKM. CDR3: CASSFLAAYNEQFF.

The V and J genes are TRBV11-2 and TRBJ2-3; TCRdb proposes TRBD1, but this gene call is untestable without DNA. The germline CDR1 and CDR2 sequences are SGHAT and FQNNGV. The CDR3 contains 13 residues. CDR3 amino acids: CASSLGGSYTQYF.

The chain carries TRBV6-5 and TRBJ1-1; TCRdb names TRBD1, which stays unverified in the absence of DNA. Germline CDR1 and CDR2: MNHEY and SVGAGI. This CDR3 spans 17 amino acids. CDR3 loop: CASSYAGTGGARTEAFF.

The chain recombines TRBV7-8 with TRBJ1-1; TCRdb's D call, TRBD1, is unchecked because there is no DNA. The CDR3 length is 14 residues. Germline CDR1 and CDR2: SGHVS and FQNEAQ. This CDR3 reads CASSSRVRGTEAFF.

The chain combines TRBV21-1 with TRBJ1-2; TCRdb designates TRBD1, a call that cannot be tested without DNA. TRBV21-1 corresponds to a pseudogene. The CDR3 is 14 amino acids. CDR3 residues: CASSAIDRANGYTF.

The chain links TRBV7-9 to TRBJ2-1; TCRdb designates TRBD2, a call that cannot be tested without DNA. This CDR3 contains 16 residues. Germline V gene lookup returns CDR1 SEHNR and CDR2 FQNEAQ (reference sequence). CDR3 loop: CASSPATSGRANEQFF.

CDR3 residues: CASSGGVLNTEAFF. The chain couples TRBV25-1 to TRBJ1-1; the D call from TCRdb, TRBD1, cannot be confirmed without DNA. This CDR3 is built from 14 residues. CDR1 is MGHDK and CDR2 is SYGVNS in the germline V gene.

The genes are TRBV5-1 and TRBJ1-2; the TCRdb D gene call, TRBD1, has no DNA to confirm it. Germline V gene sequence: CDR1 SGHRS, CDR2 YFSETQ. This CDR3 spans 15 amino acids. CDR3 loop: CASSAGTGLRTGYTF.

V usage is TRBV24-1 and J usage is TRBJ2-3; with no DNA, the TCRdb D assignment of TRBD2 cannot be verified. Germline V gene lookup returns CDR1 KGHDR and CDR2 SFDVKD. This CDR3 has 13 residues. This CDR3 reads CATRGAGEDTQYF.

The gene calls are TRBV11-3 and TRBJ2-7; TCRdb selects TRBD1, and the lack of DNA leaves this call unchecked. There are 14 residues in the CDR3. The germline V gene has CDR1 SGHNT and CDR2 YENEEA. The CDR3 sequence is CASSSPTGEYEQYF.

The chain combines TRBV10-3 with TRBJ1-1. Per the germline V gene, CDR1 is ENHRY and CDR2 is SYGVKD. The CDR3 extends over 14 amino acids. This chain's CDR3 is CAITDPGTTTEAFF.

J is TRBJ2-3 and V is TRBV7-3; without DNA, the TCRdb call of TRBD1 cannot be checked. Germline V gene lookup returns CDR1 SGHTA and CDR2 FQGTGA. There are 16 residues in the CDR3. This chain's CDR3 is CASSPTGGVSPDTQYF.

The chain has TRBV7-9 and TRBJ1-1; as DNA is missing, the TRBD1 call by TCRdb cannot be tested. Germline V gives CDR1 SEHNR, CDR2 FQNEAQ (reference sequence). This CDR3 has 12 amino acids. Here the CDR3 reads CVSDGARGEAFF.

The chain couples TRBV29-1 to TRBJ1-2. The CDR3 spans 13 residues. Germline V gene data show CDR1 as SQVTM and CDR2 as ANQGSEA. CDR3 residues: CSVEDRQAWGYTF.

The chain links TRBV6-2 or TRBV6-3 to TRBJ1-1; TCRdb designates TRBD1, a call that cannot be tested without DNA. In germline, CDR1 is MNHEY, CDR2 SVGEGT. The length of the CDR3 is 18 residues. This CDR3 is CASSYDVMGARFLTEASF.

This rearrangement joins TRBV15 to TRBJ2-5; TCRdb gives TRBD2 as the D gene, but with no DNA this cannot be confirmed. CDR3 length: 16 residues. From germline, CDR1 is LNHNV and CDR2 YYDKDF (reference sequence). The CDR3 sequence is CATSRDQGLLQETQYF. Full variable domain (rest looked up from reference TRBV15 and TRBJ2-5): DAMVIQNPRYQVTQFGKPVTLSCSQTLNHNVMYWYQQKSSQAPKLLFHYYDKDFNNEADTPDNFQSRRPNTSFCFLDIRSPGLGDTAMYLCATSRDQGLLQETQYFGPGTRLLVL.

V gene TRBV29-1 combines with J gene TRBJ2-1; TCRdb calls TRBD2, which cannot be checked without DNA. CDR1 SQVTM and CDR2 ANQGSEA come from the germline V gene. This CDR3 contains 12 residues. CDR3 in amino acids: CSAEGLVNEQFF.

The gene calls are TRBV7-6 and TRBJ2-7; no DNA is available, so the TRBD1 call from TCRdb remains unchecked. The germline V gene has CDR1 SGHVS and CDR2 FNYEAQ. The CDR3 totals 13 residues. CDR3 loop: CASSPPDGYEQYF.

The chain uses TRBV7-9 and TRBJ1-3. CDR3 length: 18 residues. CDR1 SEHNR and CDR2 FQNEAQ come from the germline V gene (reference sequence). The CDR3 region is CASSLLPAASLHGNTIYF.